This T cell receptor beta chain was observed in a study of T-cell memory formation after mild COVID-19. At the level of the study: Clusters were largely donor specific.

V shed 1 base and J 8 bases; nucleotides not matched to a gene: 7. The germline V gene has CDR1 KGHSH and CDR2 LQKENI. This CDR3 has 14 residues. TCRdb passed the 5' RACE reads through MiXCR, listing each CDR3 protein once. The top ten hold about 20% of the sample, which has about 350,000 distinct CDR3 sequences, approximately 13% seen once. The sequencing sample was made of PBMCs or a T cell subset sorted from them (not recorded which). This clonotype was sampled from a man aged 18 to 30 who had mild COVID-19 (a few samples of this study predate the infection). Cell type and time point are not known. The chain is built from TRBV18 and TRBJ1-2; 7 bases are shared with TRBD1. This CDR3 reads CASSPQTGFLGYTF. The DNA of the CDR3 is TGTGCCAGCTCACCACAGACAGGGTTTCTGGGCTACACCTTC.